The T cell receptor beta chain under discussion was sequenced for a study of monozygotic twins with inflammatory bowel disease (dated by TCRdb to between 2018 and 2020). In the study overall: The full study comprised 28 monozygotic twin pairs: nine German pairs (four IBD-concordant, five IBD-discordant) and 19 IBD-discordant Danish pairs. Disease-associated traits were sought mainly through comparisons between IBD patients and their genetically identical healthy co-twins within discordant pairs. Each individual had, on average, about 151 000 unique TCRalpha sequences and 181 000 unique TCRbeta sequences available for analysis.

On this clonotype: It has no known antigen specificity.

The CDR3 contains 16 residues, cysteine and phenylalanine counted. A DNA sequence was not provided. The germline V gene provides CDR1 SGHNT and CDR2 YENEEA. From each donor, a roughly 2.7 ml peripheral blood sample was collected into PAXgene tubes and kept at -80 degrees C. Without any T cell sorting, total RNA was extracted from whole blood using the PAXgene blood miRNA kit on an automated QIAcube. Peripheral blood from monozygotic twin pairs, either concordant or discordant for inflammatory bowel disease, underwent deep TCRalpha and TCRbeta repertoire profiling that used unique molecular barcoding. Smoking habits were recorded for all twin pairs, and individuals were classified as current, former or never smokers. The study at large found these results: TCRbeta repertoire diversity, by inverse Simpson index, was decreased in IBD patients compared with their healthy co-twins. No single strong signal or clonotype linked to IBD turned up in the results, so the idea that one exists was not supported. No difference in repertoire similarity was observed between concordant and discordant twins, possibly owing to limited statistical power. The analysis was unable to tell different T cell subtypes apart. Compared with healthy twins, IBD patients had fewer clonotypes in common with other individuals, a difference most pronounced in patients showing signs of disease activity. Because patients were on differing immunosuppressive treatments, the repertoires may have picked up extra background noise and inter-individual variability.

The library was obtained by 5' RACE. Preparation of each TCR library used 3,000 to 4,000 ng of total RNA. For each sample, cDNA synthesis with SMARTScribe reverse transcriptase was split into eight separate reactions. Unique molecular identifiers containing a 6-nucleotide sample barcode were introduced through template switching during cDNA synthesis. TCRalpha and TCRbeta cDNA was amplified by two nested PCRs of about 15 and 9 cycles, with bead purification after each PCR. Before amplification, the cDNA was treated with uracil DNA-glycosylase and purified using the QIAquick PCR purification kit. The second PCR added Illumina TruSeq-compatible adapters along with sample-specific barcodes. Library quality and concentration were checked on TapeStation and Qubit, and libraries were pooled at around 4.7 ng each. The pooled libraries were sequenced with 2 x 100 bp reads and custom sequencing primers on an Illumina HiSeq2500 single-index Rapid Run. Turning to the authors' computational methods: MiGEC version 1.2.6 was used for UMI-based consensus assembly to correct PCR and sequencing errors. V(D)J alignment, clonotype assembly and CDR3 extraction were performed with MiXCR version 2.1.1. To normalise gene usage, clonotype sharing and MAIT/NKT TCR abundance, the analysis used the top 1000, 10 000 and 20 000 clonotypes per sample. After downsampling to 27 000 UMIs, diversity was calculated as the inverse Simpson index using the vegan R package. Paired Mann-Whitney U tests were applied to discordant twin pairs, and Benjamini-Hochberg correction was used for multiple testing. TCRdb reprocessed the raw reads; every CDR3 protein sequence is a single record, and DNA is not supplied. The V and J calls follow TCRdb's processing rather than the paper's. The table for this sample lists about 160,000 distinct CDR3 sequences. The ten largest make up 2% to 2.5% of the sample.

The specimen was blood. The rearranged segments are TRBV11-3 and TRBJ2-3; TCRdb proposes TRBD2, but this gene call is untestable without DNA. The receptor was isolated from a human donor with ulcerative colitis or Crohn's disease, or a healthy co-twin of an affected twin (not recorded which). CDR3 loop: CASSVGLAGGRDTQYF.